This is a list of T cell receptor beta chains from one sample in a study of cytomegalovirus exposure and HLA in healthy donors. TCRdb's copy holds only in-frame clones and misses some; the assay was immunoSEQ multiplex PCR. The data hold about 140,000 clones, with roughly four fifths observed a single time. What was sequenced was PBMCs. The receptors come from a man between 18 and 35 years old in good health and CMV-seropositive. CDR3s leave out the opening cysteine and the closing phenylalanine or tryptophan. Fields, in order: V gene, J gene, CDR3 protein.

>TRBV18|TRBJ1-1
ASQQGGGYTEAF
>TRBV4-2|TRBJ2-5
ASSQDPTPGAGETQY
>TRBV28|TRBJ1-2
ASSLRKYGYT
>TRBV9|TRBJ1-5
ASSAGAGVYQPQH
>TRBV6-4|TRBJ2-6
ASSDWEGSSGANVLT
>TRBV19|TRBJ1-1
ASSTGSYTEAF
>TRBV30|TRBJ2-7
AWSARDRGSYEQY
>TRBV4-2|TRBJ2-5
ASSQALSGLRETQY
>TRBV5-6|TRBJ2-5
ASSTRETQY
>TRBV7-9|TRBJ1-2
ASSEFSGQQGSFGYT
>TRBV7-7|TRBJ2-2
ASSSGAGELL
>TRBV4-1|TRBJ2-7
ASSQELAGGNYEQY
>TRBV5-1|TRBJ2-1
ASSLAYSPEQF
>TRBV2|TRBJ2-7
ASSADRSSYEQY
>TRBV5-1|TRBJ2-2
ASSLEYRVGELF
>TRBV5-1|TRBJ2-5
ASGLAGVEAETQY
>TRBV14|TRBJ2-7
ASSIVGTGDYEQY
>TRBV30|TRBJ1-5
AWSAGGAQPQH
>TRBV27|TRBJ2-7
ASSSPSTGYEQY
>TRBV2|TRBJ2-5
ASSLDRGGQETQY
>TRBV28|TRBJ1-5
ASSPWAGLGSSNQPQH
>TRBV27|TRBJ2-7
ASSLGGVSSLEQY
>TRBV4-1|TRBJ1-1
ASSPPGSRTEAF
>TRBV6-5|TRBJ1-2
ASSPGQGWIYGYT
>TRBV6-5|TRBJ2-7
ASSYRGERTEQY
>TRBV6-1|TRBJ1-1
ASSEPNRGRTEAF